A selection of T cell receptor beta chains follows, all from one sample in a study of T cells in Graves' hyperthyroidism and ophthalmopathy. TCRdb re-derived calls from the multiplex PCR reads in MiXCR, one entry per CDR3 protein. The table has some 490,000 distinct CDR3 sequences, approximately 16% seen once. The sequencing input was blood. Every receptor here comes from a woman aged 25 to 45 with Graves' ophthalmopathy. Each CDR3 is given with its conserved first and last residue. Not every row has a clone size; where given, it reads once, few, many or a size class.

clone size: many; V gene: TRBV12-3/TRBV12-4; CDR3 protein: CASSPNGGNTEAFF
clone size: many; V gene: TRBV20-1; CDR3 protein: CSARDIRSSYEQYF
clone size: NA; V gene: TRBV2; CDR3 protein: CASTSRSYSNTGELFF
clone size: NA; V gene: TRBV28; CDR3 protein: CASTYGLAGLYNEQFF
clone size: many; V gene: TRBV20-1; CDR3 protein: CSAGTQTGAGDTQYF
clone size: many; V gene: TRBV4-1; CDR3 protein: CASSQDDGMPMNTEAFF
clone size: many; V gene: TRBV5-6; CDR3 protein: CASTPDRGSTDTQYF
clone size: many; V gene: TRBV28; CDR3 protein: CASSSGGSSYNEQFF
clone size: few; V gene: TRBV10-2; CDR3 protein: CASSESEGAQYF
clone size: many; V gene: TRBV11-2; CDR3 protein: CASSRDPQSNEQFF
clone size: many; V gene: TRBV20-1; CDR3 protein: CSASDGQFF
clone size: NA; V gene: TRBV9; CDR3 protein: CASSAPGREADTQYF
clone size: NA; V gene: TRBV24-1; CDR3 protein: CATSDFASGENNEQSF
clone size: NA; V gene: TRBV7-2; CDR3 protein: CASSSTGTRGYKQYF
clone size: few; V gene: TRBV30; CDR3 protein: CAWSPGLAGGPGTDTQYF
clone size: NA; V gene: TRBV28; CDR3 protein: CASSSNTGTGAVNTQYF
clone size: NA; V gene: TRBV3-1; CDR3 protein: CASGGGSVFYEQYF
clone size: many; V gene: TRBV2; CDR3 protein: CASREGGGTYGYTF
clone size: few; V gene: TRBV9; CDR3 protein: CASSVAGRDTEAFF
clone size: many; V gene: TRBV15; CDR3 protein: CATSRGQRIETQYF
clone size: NA; V gene: TRBV19; CDR3 protein: CASSIVGYANTGELFF
clone size: few; V gene: TRBV7-9; CDR3 protein: CASSPTQGGSYNEQFF
clone size: many; V gene: TRBV6-1; CDR3 protein: CASSERQGPTVYEQYF
clone size: many; V gene: TRBV5-5; CDR3 protein: CASSFRDRGFNEQFF
clone size: many; V gene: TRBV20-1; CDR3 protein: CSARPAGSYEQYF
clone size: many; V gene: TRBV28; CDR3 protein: CASSFGGISSPLHF
clone size: NA; V gene: TRBV20-1; CDR3 protein: CSAGTPTYEQYF
clone size: many; V gene: TRBV28; CDR3 protein: CASRFGTGGGNEQFF
clone size: NA; V gene: TRBV6-5; CDR3 protein: CASSYYAGGLNEQFF
clone size: many; V gene: TRBV2; CDR3 protein: CASSETEALIHYGYTF
clone size: NA; V gene: TRBV7-9; CDR3 protein: CASSRPAGLADEQYF
clone size: many; V gene: TRBV15; CDR3 protein: CATSRDKDVTDTQYF
clone size: NA; V gene: TRBV18; CDR3 protein: CTSSRTSGTDTQYF
clone size: NA; V gene: TRBV27; CDR3 protein: CASSRMKAFF
clone size: few; V gene: TRBV19; CDR3 protein: CASSAAGGQETQYF
clone size: NA; V gene: TRBV27; CDR3 protein: CASSRGASSYNEQFF
clone size: few; V gene: TRBV14; CDR3 protein: CASSQDPQYGYTF
clone size: few; V gene: TRBV20-1; CDR3 protein: CSARDRGAEQYF
clone size: many; V gene: TRBV2; CDR3 protein: CASRSDGTYEQYF
clone size: NA; V gene: TRBV29-1; CDR3 protein: CSVSGRDTYNEQFF
clone size: few; V gene: TRBV19; CDR3 protein: CASSMGDEQFF
clone size: many; V gene: TRBV28; CDR3 protein: CASTRGPPFSTDTQYF
clone size: many; V gene: TRBV27; CDR3 protein: CASSINRDPNTEAFF
clone size: many; V gene: TRBV7-2; CDR3 protein: CASSWPLLQAGGFGANVLTF
clone size: many; V gene: TRBV12-3/TRBV12-4; CDR3 protein: CASSLALSGRVDEQFF
clone size: NA; V gene: TRBV9; CDR3 protein: CASSVGKNTEAFF
clone size: few; V gene: TRBV7-9; CDR3 protein: CASKYSNTYEQYF
clone size: NA; V gene: TRBV27; CDR3 protein: CASSLNRNTDTQYF
clone size: many; V gene: TRBV2; CDR3 protein: CASSAEARSSYNEQFF
clone size: many; V gene: TRBV3-1; CDR3 protein: CASSHSRGRGGNQPQHF
clone size: many; V gene: TRBV6-5; CDR3 protein: CASSYSMSSGSRETQYF
clone size: many; V gene: TRBV11-1; CDR3 protein: CASSFYRGQGYEQYF
clone size: few; V gene: TRBV5-1; CDR3 protein: CASSWPRVGGATGELFF
clone size: many; V gene: TRBV11-2; CDR3 protein: CASSPRDPTFYNEQFF
clone size: many; V gene: TRBV7-2; CDR3 protein: CASSFSGRGTDTQYF
clone size: few; V gene: TRBV2; CDR3 protein: CASMQTGSGIGELFF
clone size: NA; V gene: TRBV3-1; CDR3 protein: CASSLALGSEQFF
clone size: NA; V gene: TRBV19; CDR3 protein: CASSIYPTEAFF